This note documents a single T cell receptor beta chain sequence. Its antigen is currently unknown. This record comes from a study of monozygotic twins with inflammatory bowel disease. Study outcomes and limitations: The study supported no single strong signal or clonotype linked to IBD. IBD patients displayed reduced TCRbeta diversity (inverse Simpson) when set against healthy co-twins.

Total RNA amounting to 3,000 to 4,500 ng went into each TCR library. Reanalyzing the 5' RACE reads, TCRdb keeps one entry per CDR3 protein, without DNA. The clone table shows fewer than 550,000 distinct CDR3 sequences, with the ten largest holding 2% to 3%. Whole-blood RNA isolation (total RNA) proceeded without T cell sorting. This clonotype was sampled from a human donor with ulcerative colitis or Crohn's disease, or a healthy co-twin of an affected twin (not recorded which). Sequenced sample: blood.

CDR3 in amino acids: CASSLRDPALAGPVAF. The rearrangement joins TRBV12-3 or TRBV12-4 to TRBJ2-7; absent DNA, TCRdb's TRBD2 call cannot be checked. This CDR3 contains 16 residues.